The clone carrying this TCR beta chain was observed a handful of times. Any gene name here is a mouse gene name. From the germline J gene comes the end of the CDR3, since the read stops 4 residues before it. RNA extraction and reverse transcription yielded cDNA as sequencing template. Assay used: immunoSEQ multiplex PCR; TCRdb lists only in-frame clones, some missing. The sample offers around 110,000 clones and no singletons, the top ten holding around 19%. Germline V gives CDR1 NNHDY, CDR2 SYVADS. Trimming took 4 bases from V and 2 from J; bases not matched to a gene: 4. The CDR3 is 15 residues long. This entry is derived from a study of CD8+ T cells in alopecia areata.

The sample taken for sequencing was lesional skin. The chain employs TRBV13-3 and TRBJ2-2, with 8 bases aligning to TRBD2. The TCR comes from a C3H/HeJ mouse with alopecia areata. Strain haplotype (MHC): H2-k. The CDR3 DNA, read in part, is TGTGCCAGCAGTCCGGGACTGGCTAACACCGGG. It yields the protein CASSPGLANTG. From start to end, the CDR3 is CASSPGLANTGQLYF. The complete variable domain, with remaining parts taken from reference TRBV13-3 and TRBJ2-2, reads EAAVTQSPRSKVAVTGGKVTLSCHQTNNHDYMYWYRQDTGHGLRLIHYSYVADSTEKGDIPDGYKASRPSQENFSLILELASLSQTAVYFCASSPGLANTGQLYFGEGSKLTVL.